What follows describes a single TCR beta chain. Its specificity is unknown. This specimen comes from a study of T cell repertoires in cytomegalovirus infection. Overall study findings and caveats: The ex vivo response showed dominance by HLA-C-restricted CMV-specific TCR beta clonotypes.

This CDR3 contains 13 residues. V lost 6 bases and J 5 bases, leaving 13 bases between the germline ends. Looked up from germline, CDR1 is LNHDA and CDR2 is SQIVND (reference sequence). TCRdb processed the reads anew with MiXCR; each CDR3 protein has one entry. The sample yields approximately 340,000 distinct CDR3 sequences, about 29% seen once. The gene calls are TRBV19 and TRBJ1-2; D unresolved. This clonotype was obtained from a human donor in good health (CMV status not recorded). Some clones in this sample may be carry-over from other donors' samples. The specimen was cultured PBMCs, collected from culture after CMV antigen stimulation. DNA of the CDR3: TGTGCCAGTAGAACCCGACGGGAGTATGGCTACACCTTC. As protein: CASRTRREYGYTF.